This is a list of T cell receptor beta chains from one sample in a study of T cells in Graves' hyperthyroidism and ophthalmopathy. One entry per CDR3 protein, called by TCRdb with MiXCR from the multiplex PCR reads. The table records approximately 560,000 distinct CDR3 sequences, about 15% of them present only once. The sequenced material came from blood. The receptor set was obtained from a woman in her twenties or thirties with Graves' hyperthyroidism. Both conserved end residues are part of each CDR3. Each record gives: CDR3 protein, V gene.

CDR3aa: CASSSRDLYNEQFF
v_gene: TRBV9

CDR3aa: CAWSVRAGAYEQYF
v_gene: TRBV30

CDR3aa: CASGFEIEQFF
v_gene: TRBV12-5

CDR3aa: CASSGGGQETQYF
v_gene: TRBV5-4

CDR3aa: CASSATGGREKLFF
v_gene: TRBV9

CDR3aa: CASSPVRSAKNIQYF
v_gene: TRBV27

CDR3aa: CASSELGTSTDTQYF
v_gene: TRBV6-4

CDR3aa: CVGSLDAGVWDSPLHF
v_gene: TRBV5-4

CDR3aa: CASSDRDFYNEQFF
v_gene: TRBV2

CDR3aa: CASSSEGRYPYEQYF
v_gene: TRBV5-1

CDR3aa: CASSSTGAGNTIYF
v_gene: TRBV27

CDR3aa: CASRRPGTSGIHEQFF
v_gene: TRBV5-1

CDR3aa: CASSWNGHPENNEQFF
v_gene: TRBV27

CDR3aa: CASSLAGAEYNEQFF
v_gene: TRBV7-2

CDR3aa: CASSPSGTGGKEQYF
v_gene: TRBV5-1

CDR3aa: CSAQREPLGEQYF
v_gene: TRBV20-1

CDR3aa: CSARGPLTSGPTGASYNEQFF
v_gene: TRBV20-1

CDR3aa: CASRMGLHYEQYF
v_gene: TRBV6-1

CDR3aa: CASSESWPRGIQYF
v_gene: TRBV10-1

CDR3aa: CSARKDREAFF
v_gene: TRBV20-1

CDR3aa: CASSLGLAAPADTQYF
v_gene: TRBV7-2

CDR3aa: CASSVPEHDSATNEKLFF
v_gene: TRBV28

CDR3aa: CASSPQGGNSPLHF
v_gene: TRBV18

CDR3aa: CASSQARAGTQYF
v_gene: TRBV4-1

CDR3aa: CASSHLAGTGGEGYEQYF
v_gene: TRBV3-1

CDR3aa: CAWSQETQYF
v_gene: TRBV30

CDR3aa: CSARGSSGSENEQFF
v_gene: TRBV20-1

CDR3aa: CASGLPGNSYEQYF
v_gene: TRBV12-5

CDR3aa: CASSSPAIDNEQFF
v_gene: TRBV7-9

CDR3aa: CASTGAGNQPQHF
v_gene: TRBV6-1

CDR3aa: CASSDRDRNYEQYF
v_gene: TRBV14

CDR3aa: CSVEGGTAIGYEQYF
v_gene: TRBV29-1

CDR3aa: CSAQRTSGRYTEQFF
v_gene: TRBV20-1

CDR3aa: CAWTPLRETQYF
v_gene: TRBV30

CDR3aa: CASSIARTGNTDTQYF
v_gene: TRBV19

CDR3aa: CASSTGRTGELFF
v_gene: TRBV7-9

CDR3aa: CATPPLFPVAERNYNEQFF
v_gene: TRBV24-1

CDR3aa: CASSFDSADNEQFF
v_gene: TRBV7-9

CDR3aa: CASSHAKATSGLSNEQFF
v_gene: TRBV28

CDR3aa: CASGLVRGQPINQPQHF
v_gene: TRBV12-5

CDR3aa: CASSPRQGYEKLFF
v_gene: TRBV7-9

CDR3aa: CASSYEPGLARQDSQYF
v_gene: TRBV6-6

CDR3aa: CSVEDRSPPGYTF
v_gene: TRBV29-1

CDR3aa: CASSPRIISNQPQHF
v_gene: TRBV18

CDR3aa: CASEDRASGEAFF
v_gene: TRBV19

CDR3aa: CASNSRDRTYEQYF
v_gene: TRBV28

CDR3aa: CSAGRMAGGFNNEQFF
v_gene: TRBV20-1

CDR3aa: CASSWGPRANYGYTF
v_gene: TRBV5-5

CDR3aa: CASIEAGAYGSYNEQFF
v_gene: TRBV5-1

CDR3aa: CASSPLADHNEQFF
v_gene: TRBV7-3

CDR3aa: CASSFLGAREQYF
v_gene: TRBV28

CDR3aa: CAWSVPGVAKNIQYF
v_gene: TRBV30

CDR3aa: CASSGDGTDTQYF
v_gene: TRBV6-1